The 28 T cell receptor beta chains given below trace back to one sample, sequenced in a study of vaccination effects on CD4 cells after COVID-19. Antigens for these TCRs are unknown. This table comes from immunoSEQ multiplex PCR, and its TCRdb copy is limited to in-frame clones, with some not included. This table holds 20,000 to 25,000 clones, about four fifths found once. ViraFEST expansion of antigen-specific CD4+ T cells with viral peptide pools preceded sequencing. With roughly 9 days of culture completed, CD4+ T cells were isolated. Between March and December 2020, the person had a SARS-CoV-2 infection that PCR confirmed. The sample here was CD4+ T cells from PBMCs cultured with a peptide pool, taken before COVID-19 vaccination. These receptors came from a human donor who had a prior SARS-CoV-2 infection.

The chain is built from TRBV10-3 and TRBJ2-1, with 10 bases lining up with TRBD1. The J segment lost 0 bases and the V segment lost 0 bases, leaving 5 bases of the junction unmatched. The CDR3 consists of 18 residues. CDR1 is ENHRY and CDR2 is SYGVKD in the germline V gene. The chain's CDR3 is CAISESRGDRGSYNEQFF. In DNA form, the CDR3 reads TGTGCCATCAGTGAGTCGAGGGGGGACAGGGGCTCCTACAATGAGCAGTTCTTC.

The chain is built from TRBV7-3 and TRBJ2-7; weak D call: TRBD1 (6 bases). V was clipped by 5 bases and J by 5 bases, with 19 bases between them. CDR1 is SGHTA, CDR2 FQGTGA, per germline. The length of the CDR3 is 15 residues. CDR3 amino acids: CASSTPGTLANEQYF. Here the CDR3 DNA reads TGTGCCAGCAGCACACCCGGGACACTCGCTAACGAGCAGTACTTC.

This sequence joins TRBV5-1 and TRBJ2-7; weak D call: TRBD1 (6 bases). V lost 7 bases, J lost 2 bases, and 16 bases lay in between. The germline V gene encodes CDR1 SGHRS and CDR2 YFSETQ. This CDR3 comprises 14 residues. The CDR3 DNA follows: TGCGCCAGCTCAACCGGGACACGTACCTACGAGCAGTACTTC. The encoded protein is CASSTGTRTYEQYF.

The V call is TRBV9, the J call TRBJ2-5; TRBD2 matches at 7 bases. The germline V gene encodes CDR1 SGDLS and CDR2 YYNGEE. The CDR3 loop spans 18 amino acids. V trimming: 4 bases; J trimming: 4 bases; junction bases outside the gene matches: 19. CDR3 sequence (DNA): TGTGCCAGCAGCCCATATGTTGGGGGGGACTCGATATCAGAGACCCAGTACTTC. This gives the protein CASSPYVGGDSISETQYF.

The chain couples TRBV23-1 to TRBJ2-7, with D perhaps TRBD1 or TRBD2 (5 bases each). TRBV23-1 is filed as an ORF, its function uncertain. The ends were cut back, 7 bases at V and 7 bases at J, with 35 bases in the middle. The CDR3 length is 19 residues. The CDR3 protein is CASNPRFSRLGEVHREQYF. The CDR3, as DNA: TGCGCCAGCAACCCTCGGTTTTCCCGTCTGGGAGAGGTTCACAGGGAGCAGTACTTC.

V and J are TRBV27 and TRBJ2-7, with TRBD2 as a possible D gene (5 bases). Germline V gene sequence: CDR1 MNHEY, CDR2 SMNVEV (reference sequence). The ends were cut back, 5 bases at V and 2 bases at J, with 16 bases in the middle. The CDR3 totals 15 residues. CDR3 nucleotide sequence: TGTGCCAGCAGTGTGGGGAGTCCCTCCACCTACGAGCAGTACTTC. Translated, it gives CASSVGSPSTYEQYF.

The chain links TRBV7-9 to TRBJ1-1; D gene uncertain. Germline CDR1 is SEHNR and CDR2 is FQNEAQ (reference sequence). The CDR3 is 14 residues long. V was trimmed by 4 bases and J by 4 bases, leaving 13 bases between them. DNA for the CDR3: TGTGCCAGCAGCTCGTTCCACCGCGGCACTGAAGCTTTCTTT. It encodes CASSSFHRGTEAFF.

The chain couples TRBV18 to TRBJ1-4, with D hard to call. Per the germline V gene, CDR1 is KGHSH and CDR2 is LQKENI. CDR3 length: 14 residues. V was pared by 2 bases and J by 2 bases, with 6 bases between. CDR3 sequence (DNA): TGTGCCAGCTCACCATATCAGACTAATGAAAAACTGTTTTTT. Protein: CASSPYQTNEKLFF.

This chain's CDR3 is CAIGSSGGNYGYTF. DNA of the CDR3: TGTGCCATCGGCTCTAGCGGAGGTAACTATGGCTACACCTTC. This sequence joins TRBV6-5 and TRBJ1-2; D unclear. The V end was cut by 10 bases, the J end by 1 base, with 16 bases between. Per germline, CDR1 MNHEY and CDR2 SVGAGI. The CDR3 runs 14 residues.

This chain joins TRBV11-2 and TRBJ2-7; D gene unclear. Germline-derived CDR1 and CDR2 are SGHAT and FQNNGV. The CDR3 spans 16 residues. Trimming took off 4 bases at V and 0 bases at J, with 16 bases between the two ends. CDR3 region: CASSSGYQTGSYEQYF. CDR3 in DNA: TGTGCCAGCAGCTCCGGATACCAGACTGGCTCCTACGAGCAGTACTTC.

V is TRBV9 and J is TRBJ2-3, with D uncertain. The germline gives CDR1 SGDLS, CDR2 YYNGEE. CDR3 length equals 15 residues. Between the trimmed V and J ends, which lost 0 bases and 1 base, there was a span of 9 bases. Here the CDR3 reads CASSVAGARTDTQYF. The CDR3 DNA sequence: TGTGCCAGCAGCGTAGCTGGCGCACGCACAGATACGCAGTATTTT.

J is TRBJ1-6 and V is TRBV30, with D possibly being TRBD1 (5 bases). The CDR3 sequence is 12 residues long. Trimming shortened V by 6 bases and J by 8 bases, and 11 bases separated the two germline ends. Germline V gene lookup returns CDR1 GTSNPN and CDR2 SVGIG (reference sequence). CDR3 nucleotides: TGTGCCTGCACACTCAGGGATTCACCCCTCCACTTT. As protein: CACTLRDSPLHF.

The gene calls are TRBV30 and TRBJ1-5, with D perhaps matching TRBD1 (5 bases). The CDR3 totals 13 residues. The V gene lost 0 bases and the J gene lost 5 bases, with 8 bases spanning the gap. The germline gives CDR1 GTSNPN, CDR2 SVGIG (reference sequence). DNA of the CDR3: TGTGCCTGGAGTGTACAGGAGCATCAGCCCCAGCATTTT. Its protein product is CAWSVQEHQPQHF.

This clone was detected only once. The V gene is TRBV28, the J gene TRBJ1-1; no firm D call. Trimming removed 3 bases from V and 1 base from J, with 9 bases in between. Germline V CDR1 and CDR2: MDHEN, SYDVKM. The CDR3 has 14 amino acids. Here the CDR3 DNA reads TGTGCCAGCAGTTTGGCCACCGCGAACACTGAAGCTTTCTTT. Translating gives CASSLATANTEAFF.

J is TRBJ1-1 and V is TRBV2, with TRBD1 as a possible D gene (5 bases). This CDR3 spans 14 amino acids. Germline assignment: CDR1 SNHLY and CDR2 FYNNEI. Trimming took off 5 bases at V and 3 bases at J, with 13 bases between the two ends. The CDR3 sequence: CASSPQTAHTEAFF. The CDR3 DNA follows: TGTGCCAGCAGTCCTCAGACAGCCCACACTGAAGCTTTCTTT.

The chain links TRBV7-9 to TRBJ2-4; possible D gene TRBD1, 5 bases. This CDR3 has 16 amino acids. The V end was cut by 0 bases, the J end by 1 base, with 10 bases between. CDR1 is SEHNR, CDR2 FQNEAQ, per germline (reference sequence). CDR3 in DNA: TGTGCCAGCAGCTTAGCTCTGGGGCCGGCCAAAAACATTCAGTACTTC. It translates to CASSLALGPAKNIQYF.

The chain links TRBV6-6 to TRBJ2-3, with TRBD2 as a possible D gene (6 bases). CDR3 length: 15 residues. Germline V gene data show CDR1 as MNHNY and CDR2 as SVGAGI (reference sequence). V was pared by 7 bases and J by 0 bases, with 14 bases between. The chain's CDR3 is CASTRWGVSTDTQYF. CDR3 bases: TGTGCCAGCACCCGGTGGGGGGTGAGCACAGATACGCAGTATTTT.

This clone was seen a handful of times. The chain couples TRBV9 to TRBJ2-3, with TRBD1 as a possible D gene (6 bases). Trimming took off 6 bases at V and 6 bases at J, with 17 bases between the two ends. The CDR3 runs to 14 residues. Germline V gives CDR1 SGDLS, CDR2 YYNGEE. The CDR3 is CASNRDTNFDTQYF. CDR3 coding DNA: TGTGCCAGCAACCGGGACACAAATTTTGATACGCAGTATTTT.

The chain is built from TRBV7-2 and TRBJ2-3, with a weak D call TRBD2 (6 bases). With 5 bases removed from V and 0 bases from J, the gap between germline ends came to 15 bases. Germline V lookup: CDR1 SGHTA, CDR2 FQGNSA. The CDR3 totals 16 residues. DNA for the CDR3: TGTGCCAGCAGCCTCTTGGGGGGTGCTAGCACAGATACGCAGTATTTT. Protein product: CASSLLGGASTDTQYF.

This chain links TRBV6-1 with TRBJ1-4, with D maybe TRBD1 (6 bases). V lost 3 bases and J 6 bases, leaving 11 bases between the germline ends. In germline, CDR1 is MNHNS, CDR2 SASEGT. CDR3 length: 14 residues. CDR3 amino acids: CASSDGGGYEKLFF. The CDR3 DNA reads as TGTGCCAGCAGTGATGGGGGGGGCTATGAAAAACTGTTTTTT.

The rearrangement uses TRBV3-1 (or the pseudogene TRBV3-2) and TRBJ2-1, with 11 positions matching TRBD2. The length of the CDR3 is 17 residues. V was clipped by 3 bases and J by 3 bases; unmatched bases: 7. Germline CDR1 is LGHDT and CDR2 is YNNKEL (reference sequence). CDR3 nucleotides: TGTGCCAGCAGCCAGGCTAGCGGGAGGTTCGGCTACAATGAGCAGTTCTTC. Protein: CASSQASGRFGYNEQFF.

The chain uses TRBV6-5 and TRBJ2-7, with a possible D match to TRBD2 (6 bases). With 6 bases removed from V and 6 bases from J, the gap between germline ends came to 15 bases. CDR1 and CDR2 from the germline V gene are MNHEY and SVGAGI. The CDR3 is 13 residues long. The CDR3 DNA reads as TGTGCCAGCAGACGATACCGGGAGAGCGAGCAGTACTTC. Its translation is CASRRYRESEQYF.

This clone has more than one count but fewer than ten. The chain couples TRBV15 to TRBJ2-3; D possibly matches TRBD1 or TRBD2 (6 bases each). V was pared by 2 bases and J by 3 bases, with 15 bases between. The germline V gene has CDR1 LNHNV and CDR2 YYDKDF (reference sequence). There are 16 residues in the CDR3. DNA for the CDR3: TGTGCCACCAGCAGACGTAGGGGGGCAGATACAGATACGCAGTATTTT. It translates to CATSRRRGADTDTQYF. The whole variable domain, remainder taken from reference TRBV15 and TRBJ2-3, is DAMVIQNPRYQVTQFGKPVTLSCSQTLNHNVMYWYQQKSSQAPKLLFHYYDKDFNNEADTPDNFQSRRPNTSFCFLDIRSPGLGDTAMYLCATSRRRGADTDTQYFGPGTRLTVL.

The CDR3 bases are TGTGCCACCAGCCACAGGGATCTGTACTTC. Its translation: CATSHRDLYF. The chain uses TRBV15 and TRBJ2-7; perhaps TRBD1 as D (6 bases). Trimming took 5 bases from V and 12 from J, leaving 11 bases between them. Germline CDR1 LNHNV, CDR2 YYDKDF (reference sequence). This CDR3 has 10 amino acids.

The V gene is TRBV6-6, the J gene TRBJ1-2; possible D gene TRBD1, 5 bases. V lost 6 bases to trimming and J lost 4 bases, with 15 bases between them. Germline V gene sequence: CDR1 MNHNY, CDR2 SVGAGI (reference sequence). The CDR3 is 14 amino acids. The CDR3 sequence: CASRLGVGTYGYTF. The CDR3 bases are TGTGCCAGCAGACTTGGGGTTGGGACCTATGGCTACACCTTC.

The V and J genes are TRBV12-5 and TRBJ2-2; D is ambiguous. Looked up from germline, CDR1 is LGHNT and CDR2 is FRNRAP. Trimming took off 2 bases at V and 5 bases at J, with 3 bases between the two ends. CDR3 length: 12 residues. DNA of the CDR3: TGTGCTAGTGGTTTGACGACCGGGGAGCTGTTTTTT. Amino acids: CASGLTTGELFF. The whole variable domain, filled in from reference TRBV12-5 and TRBJ2-2, reads DARVTQTPRHKVTEMGQEVTMRCQPILGHNTVFWYRQTMMQGLELLAYFRNRAPLDDSGMPKDRFSAEMPDATLATLKIQPSEPRDSAVYFCASGLTTGELFFGEGSRLTVL.

The chain links TRBV18 to TRBJ2-1, with D possibly being TRBD1 or TRBD2 (5 bases each). The germline V and J ends were trimmed by 3 bases and 0 bases, with 12 bases remaining between them. Germline-derived CDR1 and CDR2 are KGHSH and LQKENI. This CDR3 region has 16 residues. The CDR3: CASSPGTPSSYNEQFF. CDR3 in DNA: TGTGCCAGCTCACCCGGGACCCCGAGCTCCTACAATGAGCAGTTCTTC.

This chain joins TRBV6-5 and TRBJ1-1; D might be TRBD1 (6 bases). CDR1 and CDR2 (germline): MNHEY, SVGAGI. Trimming removed 6 bases from V and 3 bases from J, with 14 bases in between. This CDR3 contains 14 residues. The CDR3 reads CASSPTGRDTEAFF. The CDR3 region has the DNA TGTGCCAGCAGCCCGACAGGTCGGGACACTGAAGCTTTCTTT.